These T cell receptor beta chains were read from a single sample in a study of cytomegalovirus exposure and HLA in healthy donors. Repertoires were generated with immunoSEQ multiplex PCR, while TCRdb's copy carries only in-frame clones and drops some. This table has over 65,000 clones, 79% appearing once. Sequencing input: PBMCs. The receptor source for this set is a middle-aged woman in good health and CMV-seropositive. Each CDR3 is given with its conserved first and last residue. A D gene is named only where the DNA matches it firmly. For some rows the clone size is stated as once, few or many, or as a class when expanded; others skip it.

cdr3_length d_call j_call v_call clone_size cdr3_nt cdr3_aa
17 . TRBJ1-1 TRBV1 . TGCACCAGCAGCCACCAAATTGGACAGGGGGAAGCCACTGAAGCTTTCTTT CTSSHQIGQGEATEAFF
12 . TRBJ1-3 TRBV11-2 . TGTGCCAGCAGCATGCAGGGAAACACCATATATTTT CASSMQGNTIYF
15 TRBD2 TRBJ2-5 TRBV5-1 . TGCGCCAGCGCCTCTAGCGGGGGGTCGGAAGAGACCCAGTACTTC CASASSGGSEETQYF
14 . TRBJ1-2 TRBV7-2 . TGTGCCAGCAGCGAATGGGACTTGTCTGTGGGCTACACCTTC CASSEWDLSVGYTF
11 . TRBJ1-1 TRBV18 . TGTGCCAGCTCGACAGGAGATGAAGCTTTCTTT CASSTGDEAFF
15 TRBD1 TRBJ2-1 TRBV19 . TGTGCCAGTGCCTCATCTGGGACAGCCATCAATGAGCAGTTCTTC CASASSGTAINEQFF
15 . TRBJ1-2 TRBV5-4 . TGTGCCAGCAGCCCGGTGGAGGGAATGTACTATGGCTACACCTTC CASSPVEGMYYGYTF
15 . TRBJ2-7 TRBV6-1 . TGTGCCAGCAGTGAGTGGGCAGGGGCGCAATACGAGCAGTACTTC CASSEWAGAQYEQYF
16 . TRBJ1-5 TRBV15 . TGTGCCACCAGCAGAGATCCTACAGGGTTAATTCAGCCCCAGCATTTT CATSRDPTGLIQPQHF
13 . TRBJ1-4 TRBV2 once TGTGCCAGCAGGGAGGGCATAATTGAAAAACTGTTTTTT CASREGIIEKLFF
16 TRBD1 TRBJ2-7 TRBV11-1 . TGTGCCAGCAGCCTCACAGACGACAGGGCGGCCTACGAGCAGTACTTC CASSLTDDRAAYEQYF
13 . TRBJ2-7 TRBV5-4 . TGTGCCAGCAGCCGGTCGCCCTCCTACGAGCAGTACTTC CASSRSPSYEQYF
15 TRBD2 TRBJ2-1 TRBV7-8 . TGTGCCAGCAGCCAAAGCGGGGGGCCCTACAATGAGCAGTTCTTC CASSQSGGPYNEQFF
14 TRBD1 TRBJ2-1 TRBV2 . TGTGCCAGCGAATTCCCAGGGGGCCCGAATGAGCAGTTCTTC CASEFPGGPNEQFF
15 TRBD1 TRBJ1-2 TRBV18 few TGTGCCAGCTCACCACCGGGACAGTCGAACTATGGCTACACCTTC CASSPPGQSNYGYTF
14 . TRBJ1-4 TRBV28 . TGTGCCATCTCACAGGCGGCCGCTAATGAAAAACTGTTTTTT CAISQAAANEKLFF
15 TRBD1 TRBJ1-6 TRBV6-5 . TGTGCCAGCAATAGAGTGGGGACAGCTAATTCACCCCTCCACTTT CASNRVGTANSPLHF
13 . TRBJ1-2 TRBV5-6 few TGTGCCAGCAGCTTTACCGGGTCCGGGGGCTACACCTTC CASSFTGSGGYTF
17 TRBD2 TRBJ2-3 TRBV7-2 . TGTGCCAGCAGCCCGCGACTAGCGGGAAGTCGGCAAGATACGCAGTATTTT CASSPRLAGSRQDTQYF
15 . TRBJ2-7 TRBV2 . TGTGCCAGCAGACGCCGGATGACTGGCTCCTACGAGCAGTACTTC CASRRRMTGSYEQYF
13 . TRBJ2-7 TRBV9 . TGTGCCAGCAGCTCTACGGACAGCTACGAGCAGTACTTC CASSSTDSYEQYF
13 TRBD1 TRBJ2-1 TRBV7-2 . TGTGCCAGCAGCTTCGACAGGGACAATGAGCAGTTCTTC CASSFDRDNEQFF
17 TRBD2 TRBJ2-3 TRBV7-6 . TGTGCCAGCAGCCCCCACGCTAGCGGGGGGATCACAGATACGCAGTATTTT CASSPHASGGITDTQYF